What follows are 21 T cell receptor beta chains derived from one specimen sequenced in a study of cytomegalovirus exposure and HLA in healthy donors. The PCR used 60 Vbeta and 13 Jbeta primers. Profiled with immunoSEQ multiplex PCR; TCRdb holds only in-frame clones, not every one. The sample includes 90,000 to 130,000 clones, around 86% seen only once; the top ten take around 2%. The material sequenced was PBMCs. The receptors stem from a man in his forties or fifties in good health and CMV-seronegative.

This chain uses TRBV19 with TRBJ1-2; D is possibly TRBD1 (5 bases). Trimming pared 6 bases from V and 4 bases from J, leaving 18 bases between. Germline CDR1 reads LNHDA; CDR2 reads SQIVND (reference sequence). The length of the CDR3 is 15 residues. CDR3 loop: CASRNGQHGPYGYTF. The CDR3 nucleotides are TGTGCCAGTAGAAACGGACAACATGGGCCCTATGGCTACACCTTC. Filled out from reference TRBV19 and TRBJ1-2, the complete variable domain reads DGGITQSPKYLFRKEGQNVTLSCEQNLNHDAMYWYRQDPGQGLRLIYYSQIVNDFQKGDIAEGYSVSREKKESFPLTVTSAQKNPTAFYLCASRNGQHGPYGYTFGSGTRLTVV.

The chain couples TRBV19 to TRBJ1-2; D uncertain. The CDR3 is made up of 15 amino acids. The germline V gene has CDR1 LNHDA and CDR2 SQIVND (reference sequence). V dropped 3 bases and J dropped 4 bases, with 15 bases sitting between them. CDR3 sequence: CASSMAGGGGYGYTF. The CDR3 bases are TGTGCCAGTAGTATGGCCGGTGGTGGAGGCTATGGCTACACCTTC.

This chain joins TRBV18 and TRBJ1-1, with D maybe TRBD1 (6 bases). In germline, CDR1 is KGHSH, CDR2 LQKENI. This CDR3 contains 15 residues. Deletions cut 0 bases from V and 7 bases from J, with 15 bases between. DNA of the CDR3: TGTGCCAGCTCACCACCGGGGGGGCAGGAAAATGAAGCTTTCTTT. Translated: CASSPPGGQENEAFF.

The CDR3 bases are TGCAGCGTTCGGGGGGGTTTGGTAGGGGGGAACACTGAAGCTTTCTTT. Its translation is CSVRGGLVGGNTEAFF. V is TRBV29-1 and J is TRBJ1-1; tentative D call: TRBD1 (6 bases). Per germline, CDR1 SQVTM and CDR2 ANQGSEA. The CDR3 is 16 residues long. V lost 5 bases and J 1 base, leaving 20 bases between the germline ends.

V usage is TRBV29-1 and J usage is TRBJ2-5; 8 nucleotides agree with TRBD1. In germline, CDR1 is SQVTM, CDR2 ANQGSEA. The CDR3 spans 12 residues. The junction had 6 bases not matched to a gene; V was cut back by 7 bases and J by 5 bases. The CDR3 nucleotides read TGCAGCGCTAGGACAGGGTCGGAGACCCAGTACTTC. Translating it yields CSARTGSETQYF. The full variable domain, in which reference TRBV29-1 and TRBJ2-5 provide the parts outside the CDR3, is SAVISQKPSRDICQRGTSLTIQCQVDSQVTMMFWYRQQPGQSLTLIATANQGSEATYESGFVIDKFPISRPNLTFSTLTVSNMSPEDSSIYLCSARTGSETQYFGPGTRLLVL.

The rearrangement links TRBV5-4 to TRBJ1-1; weak D call: TRBD1 (5 bases). This CDR3 contains 14 residues. V was trimmed by 0 bases and J by 1 base, leaving 7 bases between them. CDR1 is SGHNT and CDR2 is YYREEE in the germline V gene (reference sequence). The DNA for the CDR3 is TGTGCCAGCAGCTTGGTGGGGCAGAACACTGAAGCTTTCTTT. Translating it yields CASSLVGQNTEAFF.

This chain links TRBV6-1 with TRBJ1-5; a weak D match, TRBD1 (5 bases). Trimming stripped 5 bases from V and 3 bases from J, with 14 bases between. Germline V gene sequence: CDR1 MNHNS, CDR2 SASEGT. The CDR3 totals 15 residues. The CDR3 nucleotides are TGTGCCAGCAGTTCCAGTTGGGGGGTCAATCAGCCCCAGCATTTT. It codes for CASSSSWGVNQPQHF.

This chain joins TRBV9 and TRBJ2-3, with a weak D call TRBD1 (5 bases). With 0 bases removed from V and 1 base from J, the gap between germline ends came to 9 bases. Germline lookup yields CDR1 SGDLS and CDR2 YYNGEE. This CDR3 has 15 residues. CDR3 residues: CASSVVGAGTDTQYF. In nucleotides, the CDR3 is TGTGCCAGCAGCGTAGTAGGGGCCGGCACAGATACGCAGTATTTT. Based on the CDR3 plus reference TRBV9 and TRBJ2-3, the full variable domain is DSGVTQTPKHLITATGQRVTLRCSPRSGDLSVYWYQQSLDQGLQFLIQYYNGEERAKGNILERFSAQQFPDLHSELNLSSLELGDSALYFCASSVVGAGTDTQYFGPGTRLTVL.

CDR3 protein: CATSGGDRGFPLYNSPLHF. Here the CDR3 DNA reads TGTGCCACCAGCGGTGGGGACAGGGGTTTTCCTCTCTATAATTCACCCCTCCACTTT. This rearrangement joins TRBV15 to TRBJ1-6, with 10 bases lining up with TRBD1. The V gene's germline CDR1 is LNHNV and CDR2 YYDKDF (reference sequence). Germline trimming cut 5 bases from V and 3 bases from J; bases unmatched to any gene: 13. CDR3 length: 19 residues. The full variable domain, its missing parts supplied by reference TRBV15 and TRBJ1-6, is DAMVIQNPRYQVTQFGKPVTLSCSQTLNHNVMYWYQQKSSQAPKLLFHYYDKDFNNEADTPDNFQSRRPNTSFCFLDIRSPGLGDTAMYLCATSGGDRGFPLYNSPLHFGNGTRLTVT.

The table lists this clone with a few counts. This chain joins TRBV15 and TRBJ1-2; D is unresolved. The germline CDR1 and CDR2 sequences are LNHNV and YYDKDF (reference sequence). V lost 0 bases to trimming and J lost 4 bases, with 12 bases between them. The CDR3 is 15 residues long. The CDR3, as DNA: TGTGCCACCAGCAGAGAAGAGGACGGGAGCTATGGCTACACCTTC. Translated: CATSREEDGSYGYTF.

The rearrangement joins TRBV5-5 to TRBJ1-2; D remains unclear. The CDR3 has 13 residues. Looked up from germline, CDR1 is SGHKS and CDR2 is YYEKEE (reference sequence). The ends were cut back, 3 bases at V and 3 bases at J, with 9 bases in the middle. The CDR3 coding sequence is TGTGCCAGCAGCTCGGGCGGGGACTATGGCTACACCTTC. Translating gives CASSSGGDYGYTF.

The V call is TRBV5-4, the J call TRBJ2-5; TRBD2 is a possible D gene (7 bases). The germline V gene has CDR1 SGHNT and CDR2 YYREEE (reference sequence). The CDR3 is 15 amino acids. Trimming cost V 1 base and J 2 bases, with 12 bases left between them. Written as DNA, the CDR3 is TGTGCCAGCAGCTTGACCGGGGGGCCACAAGAGACCCAGTACTTC. This sequence encodes CASSLTGGPQETQYF.

The genes are TRBV28 and TRBJ1-4, with 10 bases lining up with TRBD1. Trimming cost V 7 bases and J 3 bases; bases outside gene matches: 8. This CDR3 comprises 16 residues. CDR1 and CDR2 (germline): MDHEN, SYDVKM. For the CDR3, the DNA is TGTGCCAGCACCCCCTGGGGGACAGGGGCTAATGAAAAACTGTTTTTT. Its translation: CASTPWGTGANEKLFF.

The chain links TRBV30 to TRBJ1-6; D possibly corresponds to TRBD1 (6 bases). In germline, CDR1 is GTSNPN, CDR2 SVGIG (reference sequence). V dropped 1 base and J dropped 10 bases, with 14 bases sitting between them. CDR3 size: 14 residues. CDR3 protein: CAWSGIRGSSPLHF. DNA of the CDR3: TGTGCCTGGAGTGGAATCAGGGGAAGCTCACCCCTCCACTTT.

The chain employs TRBV5-1 and TRBJ2-1, with D tentatively TRBD1 (6 bases). The CDR3 runs 15 residues. Germline CDR1 is SGHRS and CDR2 is YFSETQ. The V and J ends lost 0 bases and 4 bases respectively, with 11 bases between them. The CDR3 bases are TGCGCCAGCAGCTTGGGACTCAGGGGTTACAATGAGCAGTTCTTC. Encoded protein: CASSLGLRGYNEQFF.

The chain carries TRBV18 and TRBJ2-7, with TRBD1 matching 11 bases. The V segment lost 3 bases and the J segment 7 bases; nucleotides outside the gene matches: 11. This CDR3 has 16 residues. CDR1 and CDR2 from the germline V gene are KGHSH and LQKENI. CDR3 sequence reads: CASSPPSGQGAREQYF. The CDR3 DNA sequence: TGTGCCAGCTCACCTCCGTCAGGACAGGGGGCGCGAGAGCAGTACTTC.

This chain links TRBV13 with TRBJ2-5; the D gene is possibly TRBD1 (5 bases). The CDR3 consists of 14 residues. Trimming took off 3 bases at V and 3 bases at J, with 11 bases between the two ends. Germline values: CDR1 PRHDT, CDR2 FYEKMQ (reference sequence). The CDR3, as DNA: TGTGCCAGCAGCTTGTGGGTAGGGGAAGAGACCCAGTACTTC. It encodes CASSLWVGEETQYF.

The chain joins TRBV5-1 to TRBJ1-3; 7 nucleotides line up with TRBD1. V gave up 0 bases and J gave up 6 bases; unmatched junction bases: 9. The CDR3 consists of 16 residues. CDR1 is SGHRS, CDR2 YFSETQ, per germline. This CDR3 is CASSLEGASVANTIYF. CDR3 DNA: TGCGCCAGCAGCTTGGAGGGGGCGTCGGTTGCAAACACCATATATTTT.

The V and J genes are TRBV5-4 and TRBJ1-3; D uncertain. This CDR3 has 17 amino acids. Germline V gene lookup returns CDR1 SGHNT and CDR2 YYREEE (reference sequence). Trimming cost V 0 bases and J 0 bases, with 13 bases left between them. The CDR3 reads CASSLAKGVGSGNTIYF. The CDR3 coding sequence is TGTGCCAGCAGCTTGGCCAAAGGAGTCGGCTCTGGAAACACCATATATTTT.

CDR3 bases: TGCGCCAGCAGCCAAAGGGGGCGCAATCAGCCCCAGCATTTT. Encoded protein: CASSQRGRNQPQHF. The J gene is TRBJ1-5, the V gene TRBV10-2, with TRBD1 identical over 7 bases. The germline CDR1 and CDR2 sequences are WSHSY and SAAADI. Germline trimming cut 6 bases from V and 2 bases from J; bases unmatched to any gene: 4. The length of the CDR3 is 14 residues.

This chain joins TRBV6-5 and TRBJ1-1, with 9 bases aligning to TRBD1. With 6 bases clipped from V and 4 bases from J, the junction kept 6 bases outside the gene matches. The CDR3 length is 14 residues. CDR1 is MNHEY and CDR2 is SVGAGI in the germline V gene. The CDR3 DNA is TGTGCCAGCAGCCACAGGGGGCGGTCCACTGAAGCTTTCTTT. Its translation is CASSHRGRSTEAFF.